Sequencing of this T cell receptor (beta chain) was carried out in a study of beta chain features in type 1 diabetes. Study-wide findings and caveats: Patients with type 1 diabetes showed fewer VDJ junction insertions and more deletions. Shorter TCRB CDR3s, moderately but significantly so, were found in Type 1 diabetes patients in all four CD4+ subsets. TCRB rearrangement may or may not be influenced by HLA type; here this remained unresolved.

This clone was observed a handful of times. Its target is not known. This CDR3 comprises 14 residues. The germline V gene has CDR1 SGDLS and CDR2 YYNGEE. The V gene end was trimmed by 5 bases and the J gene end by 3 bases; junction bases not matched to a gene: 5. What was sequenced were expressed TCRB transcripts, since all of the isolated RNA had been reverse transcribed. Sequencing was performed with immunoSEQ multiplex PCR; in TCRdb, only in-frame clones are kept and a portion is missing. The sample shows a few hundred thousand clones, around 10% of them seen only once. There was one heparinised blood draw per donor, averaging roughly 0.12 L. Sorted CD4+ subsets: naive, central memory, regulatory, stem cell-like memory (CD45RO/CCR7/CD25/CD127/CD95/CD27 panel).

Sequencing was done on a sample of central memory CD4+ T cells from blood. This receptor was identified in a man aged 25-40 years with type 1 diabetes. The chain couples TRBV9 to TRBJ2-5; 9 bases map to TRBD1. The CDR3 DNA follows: TGTGCCAGCAGTAGGGGGACAGGGAAAGAGACCCAGTACTTC. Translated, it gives CASSRGTGKETQYF.